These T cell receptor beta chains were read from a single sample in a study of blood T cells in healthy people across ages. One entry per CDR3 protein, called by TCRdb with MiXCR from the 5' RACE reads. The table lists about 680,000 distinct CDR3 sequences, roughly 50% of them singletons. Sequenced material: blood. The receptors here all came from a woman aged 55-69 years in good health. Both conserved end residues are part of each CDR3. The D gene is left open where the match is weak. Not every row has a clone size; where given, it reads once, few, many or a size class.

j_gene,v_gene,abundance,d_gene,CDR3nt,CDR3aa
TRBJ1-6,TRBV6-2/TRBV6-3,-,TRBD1,TGTGCCAGCAGTTACGACGGGACAGCCAAATCACCCCTCCACTTT,CASSYDGTAKSPLHF
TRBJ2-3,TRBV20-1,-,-,TGCAGTGCTACCCCGGCGGACGAGCCGGGTATGACAGATACGCAGTATTTT,CSATPADEPGMTDTQYF
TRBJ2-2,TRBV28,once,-,TGTGCCAGCAGTCCCGGGGCAGCAAACACCGGGGAGCTGTTTTTT,CASSPGAANTGELFF
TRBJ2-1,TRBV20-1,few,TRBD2,TGCAGTGCTACCTTCCCGGGACTAGCGGCACGCGAGCAGTTCTTC,CSATFPGLAAREQFF
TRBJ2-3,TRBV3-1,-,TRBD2,TGTGCCAGCAACCCGGGACTAGCGGGAGATACGCAGTATTTT,CASNPGLAGDTQYF
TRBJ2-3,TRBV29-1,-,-,TGCAGCGTGGAAGCAGGGGCAGATACGCAGTATTTT,CSVEAGADTQYF
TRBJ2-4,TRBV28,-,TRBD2,TGTGCCACGATAGCGGGAGGGCCTTGGGATGAGCAGTACTTC,CATIAGGPWDEQYF
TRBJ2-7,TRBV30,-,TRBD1,TGTGCCTGGAGTGTCCCCGAACGGACAGGGGCCTACGAGCAGTACTTC,CAWSVPERTGAYEQYF
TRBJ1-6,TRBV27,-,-,TGTGCCAGCAGTTTTGTCGGGAGAAATTCACCCCTCCACTTT,CASSFVGRNSPLHF
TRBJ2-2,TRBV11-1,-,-,TGTGCCAGCAGCTCCACCGGGGAGCCGTTTTTT,CASSSTGEPFF
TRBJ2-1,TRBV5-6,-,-,TGTGCCAGCAGCTATGATAGCTCCTACAATGGGCAGTTCTTC,CASSYDSSYNGQFF
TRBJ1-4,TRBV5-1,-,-,TGCGCCAGCAGCTTGGTTGGGGTTTACACAACTAATGAAAAACTGTTTTTT,CASSLVGVYTTNEKLFF
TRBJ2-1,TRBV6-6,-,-,TGTGCCAGCAGTTACGGTGGAAAGACCGACAATGAGCAGTTCTTC,CASSYGGKTDNEQFF
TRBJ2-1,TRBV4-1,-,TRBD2,TGCGCCAGCAGCCACACTAGCGGGAGTGGTGGTGAGCAGTTCTTC,CASSHTSGSGGEQFF
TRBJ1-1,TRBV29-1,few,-,TGCAGCGTTACCGGACGGCTGAACACTGAAGCTTTCTTT,CSVTGRLNTEAFF
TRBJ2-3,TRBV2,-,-,TGTGCCAGCAGTGATTGGAGGAGGACAGATACGCAGTATTTT,CASSDWRRTDTQYF
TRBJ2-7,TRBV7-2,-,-,TGTGTCAGCAGCTCCGCCGGCGCCGGGTTAATCTACGAGCAGTACTTC,CVSSSAGAGLIYEQYF
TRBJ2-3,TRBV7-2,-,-,TGTGCCAGCAGCTTATCCCAGTCCTCAGATACGCAGTATTTT,CASSLSQSSDTQYF
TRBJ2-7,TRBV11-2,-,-,TGTGCCAGCAGCCCTGACGGACTGATCACTGAGCAGTACTTC,CASSPDGLITEQYF
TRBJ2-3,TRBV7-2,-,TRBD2,TGTGCCAGCGGCCCAATAGCGGGAGTGGAACTTACGCAGTATTTT,CASGPIAGVELTQYF
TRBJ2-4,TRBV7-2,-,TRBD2,TGTGCCAGCAGCTTTACTAGCGGGAGAGAAAACATTCAGTACTTC,CASSFTSGRENIQYF
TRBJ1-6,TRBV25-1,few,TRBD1,TGTGCCAGCAGTAGACAGGGAATGAGGTCACCCCTCCACTTT,CASSRQGMRSPLHF
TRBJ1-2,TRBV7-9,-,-,TGTGCCAGCAGCTTGTCGACGGCTGGCTACACCTTC,CASSLSTAGYTF
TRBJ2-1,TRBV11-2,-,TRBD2,TGTGCCAGCAGACGAACTAGCGGGAGCGTCAATGAGCAGTTCTTC,CASRRTSGSVNEQFF
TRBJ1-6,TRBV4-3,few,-,TGCGCCAGCAGCGAAGCGACCTCCGATTCACCCCTCCACTTT,CASSEATSDSPLHF
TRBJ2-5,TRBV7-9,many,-,TGTGCCAGCAGCTTAGTAACAGGGAGTGAGACCCAGTACTTC,CASSLVTGSETQYF
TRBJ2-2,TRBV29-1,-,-,TGCAGCGTTGGACGCAGGAACACCGGGGAGCTGTTTTTT,CSVGRRNTGELFF
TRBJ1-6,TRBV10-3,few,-,TGTGCCATCAGTGAGGCGCGGACTAATTCACCCCTCCACTTT,CAISEARTNSPLHF
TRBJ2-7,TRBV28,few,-,TGTGCCAGCAGTTCCGGACTGGAATATAACGACGAGCAGTACTTC,CASSSGLEYNDEQYF
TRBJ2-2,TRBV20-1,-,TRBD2,TGCAGTGCTAGGCTGCTAGCGGGAGATACCGGGGAGCTGTTTTTT,CSARLLAGDTGELFF
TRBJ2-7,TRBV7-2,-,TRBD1,TGTGCCAGCAGCTTCGACAGGGAAGGCGAGCAGTACTTC,CASSFDREGEQYF
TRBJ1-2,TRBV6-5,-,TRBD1,TGTGCCAGCAGCTTGGGACAGGGATTCCAAGGCTACACCTTC,CASSLGQGFQGYTF
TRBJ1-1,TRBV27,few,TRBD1,TGTGCCAGCAGACCCACCAACAGGGGATACACTGAAGCTTTCTTT,CASRPTNRGYTEAFF
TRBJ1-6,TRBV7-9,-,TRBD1,TGTGCCAGCAGCCTAGGACAGGGTGGTGGTTCACCCCTCCACTTT,CASSLGQGGGSPLHF
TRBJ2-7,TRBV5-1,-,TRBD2,TGCGCCAGCAGCTTGGGCCTAGCGGGTATGAATGAGCAGTACTTC,CASSLGLAGMNEQYF
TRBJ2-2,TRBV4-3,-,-,TGCGCCAGCAGCCGAGCGGAGCTGAACGCCGGGGAGCTGTTTTTT,CASSRAELNAGELFF
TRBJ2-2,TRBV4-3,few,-,TGCGCCAGCAGTCGGGTCGGCACCGGGGAGCTGTTTTTT,CASSRVGTGELFF
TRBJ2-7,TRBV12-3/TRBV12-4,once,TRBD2,TGTGCCAGCAGTTTCGCGAGCGGGAGATCCGAGCAGTACTTC,CASSFASGRSEQYF
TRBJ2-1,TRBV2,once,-,TGTGCCAGCAGTGAAGTGCCTGGCAATGACAATGAGCAGTTCTTC,CASSEVPGNDNEQFF
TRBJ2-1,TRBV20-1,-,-,TGCAGTGCTAGAGATTGGCGCCAGAGCTCCTACAATGAGCAGTTCTTC,CSARDWRQSSYNEQFF
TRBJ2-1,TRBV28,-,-,TGTGCCATCGCCACGGGATACTCCTACAATGAGCAGTTCTTC,CAIATGYSYNEQFF
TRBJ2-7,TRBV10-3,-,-,TGTGCCATCAGTGGGAAAGGCGAACCTGACGAGCAGTACTTC,CAISGKGEPDEQYF
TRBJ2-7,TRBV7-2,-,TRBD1,TGTGCCAGCAGCCCCTGGCAGGGGGCATACGAGCAGTACTTC,CASSPWQGAYEQYF
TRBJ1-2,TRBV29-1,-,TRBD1,TGCAGCGGTGGCCACACAGGGGGCGTTGGCTACACCTTC,CSGGHTGGVGYTF
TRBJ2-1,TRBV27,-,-,TGTGCCAGCAGTTTAAACGGGCGGAGCTCCTACAATGAGCAGTTCTTC,CASSLNGRSSYNEQFF
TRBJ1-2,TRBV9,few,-,TGTGCCAGCAGCGCCTTGATGACCTATGGCTACACCTTC,CASSALMTYGYTF
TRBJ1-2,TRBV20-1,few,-,TGCAGTGCGGAGGACCTGGGAGTGACCCACTATGGCTACACCTTC,CSAEDLGVTHYGYTF
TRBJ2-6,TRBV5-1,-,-,TGCGCCAGCAGCTTGACAGGGTTGACCTCTGGGGCCAACGTCCTGACTTTC,CASSLTGLTSGANVLTF
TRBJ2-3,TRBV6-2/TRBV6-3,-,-,TGTGCCAGCACCGCCCAGGGGCCCACTTACTCCATCCATTCGCAGTATTTT,CASTAQGPTYSIHSQYF
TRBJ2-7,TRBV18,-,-,TGTGCCAGCTCACCACTCGAGGGCTACGAGCAGTACTTC,CASSPLEGYEQYF
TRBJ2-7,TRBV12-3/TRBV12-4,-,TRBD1,TGTGCCAGCAGTCGGGACAGGGTTACAGACGAGCAGTACTTC,CASSRDRVTDEQYF